The 14 T cell receptor beta chains presented below share a single source sample, sequenced in a study of immunodeficiency. Findings of the study overall: Patients and controls had similar CD4+ T cell V-J pairing and entropy.

These receptors lack a known antigen. TCRdb's copy holds only in-frame clones and misses some; the assay was immunoSEQ multiplex PCR. The repertoire includes 2,000 to 3,000 clones, roughly 88% of them detected once, and more than 7.5% sits in the top ten. Sequencing input: CD4+ T cells from blood. Source of these receptors: a girl aged 5-17 years with POLD1 deficiency.

The chain employs TRBV2 and TRBJ2-7; 9 bases match TRBD1. CDR1 is SNHLY, CDR2 FYNNEI, per germline. J was trimmed by 2 bases and V by 7 bases; bases with no gene match: 15. This CDR3 is built from 17 residues. CDR3 DNA: TGTGCCAGCACTACTCTTTCCGGGACAGGGATCACCTACGAGCAGTACTTC. It yields the protein CASTTLSGTGITYEQYF.

The rearrangement joins TRBV24-1 to TRBJ2-1; TRBD2 matches 8 bases. CDR3 length: 14 residues. V shed 6 bases, J shed 5 bases, and the junction held 5 bases outside the gene matches. CDR1 is KGHDR, CDR2 SFDVKD, per germline. CDR3 amino acids: CATSRVAGHNEQFF. The CDR3 nucleotides are TGTGCCACCAGTAGGGTAGCGGGACACAATGAGCAGTTCTTC.

This clone showed up just once. This chain connects TRBV5-1 to TRBJ2-1, with D unresolved. Germline V CDR1 and CDR2: SGHRS, YFSETQ. V lost 4 bases and J lost 6, with 20 bases in between. The CDR3 extends over 16 amino acids. CDR3 DNA sequence: TGCGCCAGCAGCCCAAGTGTGATTATCATTTCCAATGAGCAGTTCTTC. Its translation is CASSPSVIIISNEQFF.

This chain uses TRBV5-8 with TRBJ1-2; D unclear. V was clipped by 7 bases and J by 4 bases, with 11 bases between them. From germline, CDR1 is SGHTS and CDR2 YDEGEE. The CDR3 has 12 residues. The CDR3, as DNA: TGTGCCAGCGCCAGTCGGGGCTATGGCTACACCTTC. Its protein product is CASASRGYGYTF.

This rearrangement joins TRBV6-4 to TRBJ2-7, with 8 bases identical to TRBD1. Trimming took 6 bases from V and 3 from J; bases not matched to a gene: 7. Germline V CDR1 and CDR2: MRHNA, SNTAGT. CDR3 length equals 14 residues. The CDR3: CASSRGQGYYEQYF. For the CDR3, the DNA is TGTGCCAGCAGCCGAGGACAGGGATACTACGAGCAGTACTTC.

This clone appeared once. The rearrangement uses TRBV5-1 and TRBJ2-5, with D tentatively TRBD1 or TRBD2 (5 bases each). The germline gives CDR1 SGHRS, CDR2 YFSETQ. This CDR3 contains 13 residues. Trimming pared 2 bases from V and 3 bases from J, leaving 8 bases between. DNA for the CDR3: TGCGCCAGCAGCTTCGGGACGGAAGAGACCCAGTACTTC. The encoded protein is CASSFGTEETQYF.

The chain joins TRBV7-8 to TRBJ1-1; D ambiguous. From germline, CDR1 is SGHVS and CDR2 FQNEAQ. The CDR3 is 13 residues long. V gave up 5 bases and J gave up 8 bases, with 15 bases separating them. The CDR3 bases are TGTGCCAGCAGCCCGTTCCTCCCATCAGAAGCTTTCTTT. Translating gives CASSPFLPSEAFF.

This clone occurred once. The chain couples TRBV21-1 to TRBJ2-2; the D segment call TRBD2 is taken from the table without a DNA check. TRBV21-1 is labeled a pseudogene. The CDR3 has 16 amino acids. CDR3 region: CASSKGGGSMNGELFF. The CDR3 DNA reads as TGTGCCAGCAGCAAAGGGGGCGGGAGTATGAACGGGGAGCTGTTTTTT.

This chain uses TRBV13 with TRBJ2-3, with D unresolved. Germline V gene sequence: CDR1 PRHDT, CDR2 FYEKMQ (reference sequence). This CDR3 is 17 amino acids long. V lost 0 bases and J 0 bases, leaving 13 bases between the germline ends. The CDR3 protein is CASSLGRRSLSTDTQYF. The CDR3 DNA sequence: TGTGCCAGCAGCTTAGGCCGAAGGTCGCTCAGCACAGATACGCAGTATTTT. The full variable domain, with the rest looked up from reference TRBV13 and TRBJ2-3, is AAGVIQSPRHLIKEKRETATLKCYPIPRHDTVYWYQQGPGQDPQFLISFYEKMQSDKGSIPDRFSAQQFSDYHSELNMSSLELGDSALYFCASSLGRRSLSTDTQYFGPGTRLTVL.

This clone was counted only a few times. The V gene is TRBV27, the J gene TRBJ1-1; a possible D gene is TRBD1 (5 bases). The ends were cut back, 2 bases at V and 0 bases at J, with 16 bases in the middle. This CDR3 comprises 17 residues. Germline assignment: CDR1 MNHEY and CDR2 SMNVEV (reference sequence). CDR3 nucleotide sequence: TGTGCCAGCAGTTTACTCAGACAGTCAGTCATGAACACTGAAGCTTTCTTT. Translating it yields CASSLLRQSVMNTEAFF.

The gene calls are TRBV10-3 and TRBJ2-1; D is perhaps TRBD2 (6 bases). Germline values: CDR1 ENHRY, CDR2 SYGVKD. The CDR3 loop spans 14 amino acids. Trimming cost V 4 bases and J 7 bases, with 14 bases left between them. The CDR3 coding sequence is TGTGCCATCAGTGGAAGTCTAGCGCGGAATGAGCAGTTCTTC. Its protein is CAISGSLARNEQFF.

The chain is built from TRBV18 and TRBJ2-7, with 10 bases that match TRBD1. Germline V gene data show CDR1 as KGHSH and CDR2 as LQKENI. The V segment lost 5 bases and the J segment 6 bases; nucleotides outside the gene matches: 7. This CDR3 is 14 amino acids long. CDR3 in amino acids: CASSTRTGGVEQYF. As DNA, the CDR3 is TGTGCCAGCTCAACACGGACAGGGGGAGTCGAGCAGTACTTC.

This clone was found a few times. The chain joins TRBV25-1 to TRBJ1-4, with D tentatively TRBD1 (5 bases). Between the trimmed V and J ends, which lost 8 bases and 3 bases, there was a span of 16 bases. The CDR3 is 15 amino acids. Germline CDR1 and CDR2: MGHDK and SYGVNS. The CDR3 loop reads CASAKAGFANEKLFF. CDR3 bases: TGTGCCAGCGCTAAGGCAGGGTTCGCTAATGAAAAACTGTTTTTT.

The chain has TRBV5-6 and TRBJ2-7; unclear D gene. CDR1 and CDR2 from the germline V gene are SGHDT and YYEEEE. V was cut by 1 base and J by 4 bases, with 12 bases left in between. This CDR3 spans 14 amino acids. DNA of the CDR3: TGTGCCAGCAGCTTGTTGTCCCGACATTACGAGCAGTACTTC. This sequence encodes CASSLLSRHYEQYF.